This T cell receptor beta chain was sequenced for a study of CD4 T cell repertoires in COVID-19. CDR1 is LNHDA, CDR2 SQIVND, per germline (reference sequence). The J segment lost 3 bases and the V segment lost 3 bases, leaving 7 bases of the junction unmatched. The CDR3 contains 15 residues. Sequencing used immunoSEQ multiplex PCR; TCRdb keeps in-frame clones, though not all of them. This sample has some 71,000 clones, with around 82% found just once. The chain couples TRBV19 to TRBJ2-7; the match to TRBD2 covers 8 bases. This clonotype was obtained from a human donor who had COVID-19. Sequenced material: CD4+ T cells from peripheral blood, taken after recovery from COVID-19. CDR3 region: CASSIRIGTSYEQYF. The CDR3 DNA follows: TGTGCCAGTAGTATTCGGATCGGGACTAGCTACGAGCAGTACTTC.